The entry that follows covers one T cell receptor beta chain sequence. The CDR3 covers 16 residues. Germline V gene lookup returns CDR1 LNHDA and CDR2 SQIVND (reference sequence). Trimming at V came to 5 bases and at J to 2 bases, leaving 9 bases not matched to a gene. The sample comes from a study of blood T cell repertoires in COVID-19. Study as a whole: From T cells, B-cell-depleted T cells, or PBMCs came the material, which was cDNA or gDNA.

Seattle-derived patients entered the study during active infection and were followed longitudinally. As handled by the study authors: Reference gene primer amplification gave estimated nucleated cell counts. This table comes from immunoSEQ multiplex PCR, and its TCRdb copy is limited to in-frame clones, with some not included. Clone size and V and J calls were adopted from that table, with D and trimming inferred from the DNA. The table lists some 270,000 clones, about 80% of them singletons, with approximately 14% in the top ten. This sequence joins TRBV19 and TRBJ2-5, with 9 bases matching TRBD1. This receptor was obtained from a person aged 65-85 years with COVID-19, enrolled during active disease. The sample taken for sequencing was peripheral blood. CDR3 bases: TGTGCCAGTAGTTCGGGACAGGGTAGGGCTCAAGAGACCCAGTACTTC. Translation: CASSSGQGRAQETQYF.